The 17 T cell receptor beta chains below come from one sample, sequenced in a study of molecular identifiers for immune sequencing clone quantification. Using its own MiXCR run on the PCR reads, TCRdb lists one record per CDR3 protein. In the table there are about 35,000 distinct CDR3 sequences, about 18% of which are singletons. The sample was naive CD8+ T cells from blood, with Jurkat cell RNA spiked in. Stated subset: FACS-sorted CD8+CD4-CCR7+CD45RA+ naive T cells. Source of these receptors: a human donor in good health. Some libraries in this study had Jurkat cell RNA spiked in.

This clonotype was observed at least ten times. The chain is built from TRBV10-2 and TRBJ2-5; D possibly corresponds to TRBD1 (6 bases). CDR3 length: 15 residues. Germline values: CDR1 WSHSY, CDR2 SAAADI. Trimming took 0 bases from V and 2 from J, leaving 10 bases between them. DNA for the CDR3: TGCGCCAGCAGTGAGTCGACAGGCCCTCAAGAGACCCAGTACTTC. Translating it yields CASSESTGPQETQYF.

This clonotype has at least ten counts. J is TRBJ2-1 and V is TRBV7-3; perhaps D is TRBD1 or TRBD2 (5 bases each). The CDR3 is 13 amino acids. Germline lookup yields CDR1 SGHTA and CDR2 FQGTGA. V lost 5 bases and J 7 bases, leaving 12 bases between the germline ends. The CDR3 sequence: CASSGDGRNEQFF. CDR3 bases: TGTGCCAGCAGCGGGGACGGACGGAATGAGCAGTTCTTC.

This clonotype has at least ten counts. This chain joins TRBV27 and TRBJ2-2; 7 bases are shared with TRBD2. The length of the CDR3 is 16 residues. Germline CDR1 reads MNHEY; CDR2 reads SMNVEV (reference sequence). The J segment lost 1 base and the V segment lost 6 bases, leaving 8 bases of the junction unmatched. In nucleotides, the CDR3 is TGTGCCAGCAGCCCTGGGGGGGGAAGGAACACCGGGGAGCTGTTTTTT. Translated: CASSPGGGRNTGELFF.

In its sample, this clonotype was seen a few times. This chain links TRBV7-9 with TRBJ2-2; D is unclear. The germline CDR1 and CDR2 sequences are SEHNR and FQNEAQ (reference sequence). Between the trimmed V and J ends, which lost 5 bases and 0 bases, there was a span of 4 bases. The CDR3 covers 13 residues. In nucleotides, the CDR3 is TGTGCCAGCAGCCAGCCGAACACCGGGGAGCTGTTTTTT. This codes for CASSQPNTGELFF.

With regard to this clonotype: Being one base from a much bigger clone, this may be a read error. The rearrangement links TRBV7-3 to TRBJ1-2; 9 bases match TRBD1. With V trimmed by 4 bases and J by 1 base, 1 base remained unmatched. Per germline, CDR1 SGHTA and CDR2 FQGTGA. The CDR3 covers 14 residues. CDR3 coding DNA: TGTGCCAGCAGCTCGACAGGGGGTAACTATGGCTACACCTTC. Amino acids: CASSSTGGNYGYTF.

The count of this clonotype is one. Sequence at one end of the junction differs from germline and may be a read error. The chain couples TRBV12-3 or TRBV12-4 to TRBJ1-1, with D hard to call. There are 14 residues in the CDR3. The CDR3 is CAGSPSPGNTEAFF. CDR3 DNA sequence: TGTGCCGGCAGTCCCTCCCCAGGTAACACTGAAGCTTTCTTT.

This clonotype has at least ten counts. The gene calls are TRBV6-5 and TRBJ2-2; D is ambiguous. The CDR3 is 15 amino acids. V lost 2 bases to trimming and J lost 7 bases, with 14 bases between them. In germline, CDR1 is MNHEY, CDR2 SVGAGI. CDR3 amino acids: CASSYLETGGGELFF. The CDR3 nucleotides read TGTGCCAGCAGTTACCTCGAGACCGGCGGCGGGGAGCTGTTTTTT.

V usage is TRBV5-4 and J usage is TRBJ2-4, with D possibly called TRBD1 or TRBD2 (6 bases each). From germline, CDR1 is SGHNT and CDR2 YYREEE (reference sequence). The CDR3 spans 16 residues. The V and J ends lost 0 bases and 3 bases respectively, with 13 bases between them. CDR3 coding DNA: TGTGCCAGCAGCTTGGTGACTAGGGGGGACAAAAACATTCAGTACTTC. This codes for CASSLVTRGDKNIQYF.

The table lists this clonotype with many counts. The J gene is TRBJ2-1, the V gene TRBV11-2; 13 nucleotides match TRBD2. Germline-derived CDR1 and CDR2 are SGHAT and FQNNGV. J gave up 6 bases and V 4 bases, and 3 bases lay outside the gene matches. This CDR3 comprises 15 residues. The CDR3 bases are TGTGCCAGCAGCTCAGGGACTAGCGGGACCAATGAGCAGTTCTTC. It is translated as CASSSGTSGTNEQFF.

This clonotype was recorded many times. J is TRBJ2-7 and V is TRBV28; 10 nucleotides match TRBD1. Germline lookup yields CDR1 MDHEN and CDR2 SYDVKM. V shed 6 bases, J shed 0 bases, and the junction held 2 bases outside the gene matches. This CDR3 region has 14 residues. The CDR3 sequence: CASRWTGGSYEQYF. For the CDR3, the DNA is TGTGCCAGCAGGTGGACAGGGGGCTCCTACGAGCAGTACTTC.

To note about this clonotype: The junction shows a germline mismatch at one end, possibly a read error. This chain links TRBV27 with TRBJ2-7, with 8 bases matching TRBD2. CDR1 and CDR2 (germline): MNHEY, SMNVEV (reference sequence). This CDR3 is 14 amino acids long. CDR3 sequence reads: CANSLGTRSYEQYF. CDR3 DNA sequence: TGTGCCAACAGTTTGGGGACTAGATCCTACGAGCAGTACTTC.

The genes are TRBV29-1 and TRBJ2-7, with unresolved D. Germline V gives CDR1 SQVTM, CDR2 ANQGSEA. The ends were cut back, 6 bases at V and 4 bases at J, with 13 bases in the middle. The CDR3 covers 12 residues. The CDR3 nucleotides read TGCAGCGTGAACCTTATGGGTTACGAGCAGTACTTC. It is translated as CSVNLMGYEQYF.

The sample holds one count of this clonotype. The conserved closing phenylalanine or tryptophan is absent in this CDR3, likely reflecting a read error. The V gene is TRBV2, the J gene TRBJ2-3, with D unresolved. CDR1 and CDR2 (germline): SNHLY, FYNNEI. The CDR3 has 13 amino acids. V shed 5 bases and J shed 1 base, with 7 bases lying between them. The CDR3 here is CASSRTGTDTQYL. CDR3 nucleotides: TGTGCCAGCAGTCGGACGGGCACAGATACGCAGTATCTT.

Remarks on this clonotype: This may come from a read error, since a much larger clone is one base off. The chain employs TRBV7-6 and TRBJ2-5; D could derive from TRBD1 or TRBD2 (5 bases each). The V end was cut by 8 bases, the J end by 5 bases, with 18 bases between. The length of the CDR3 is 14 residues. The germline CDR1 and CDR2 sequences are SGHVS and FNYEAQ. This chain's CDR3 is CASCSEGNLETQYF. The CDR3 DNA sequence: TGTGCCAGCTGCTCCGAGGGGAATTTGGAGACCCAGTACTTC.

This clonotype was seen only a few times. The rearrangement joins TRBV7-9 to TRBJ1-5; D is possibly TRBD1 (5 bases). Germline CDR1 is SEHNR and CDR2 is FQNEAQ (reference sequence). This CDR3 has 14 residues. V gave up 2 bases and J gave up 7 bases, with 12 bases separating them. CDR3 sequence reads: CASSLPGRDQPQHF. The CDR3, as DNA: TGTGCCAGCAGCTTACCCGGCAGGGACCAGCCCCAGCATTTT.

V usage is TRBV19 and J usage is TRBJ2-5; D is perhaps TRBD1 (5 bases). The germline gives CDR1 LNHDA, CDR2 SQIVND (reference sequence). The CDR3 runs to 14 residues. Trimming cost V 1 base and J 3 bases, with 9 bases left between them. This CDR3 is CASSIAGSEETQYF. The CDR3 DNA is TGTGCCAGTAGTATAGCAGGGTCCGAAGAGACCCAGTACTTC.

The table lists this clonotype with many counts. The chain recombines TRBV7-9 with TRBJ2-7, with 8 bases lining up with TRBD1. The J segment lost 2 bases and the V segment lost 5 bases, leaving 5 bases of the junction unmatched. The CDR3 length is 14 residues. Germline V gene data show CDR1 as SEHNR and CDR2 as FQNEAQ (reference sequence). For the CDR3, the DNA is TGTGCCAGCAGCCCGGAGGACAGGGCCTACGAGCAGTACTTC. It yields the protein CASSPEDRAYEQYF.